The 24 T cell receptor beta chains below were found in one sample sequenced in a study of control samples from healthy donors and cancer patients. The data were produced by immunoSEQ multiplex PCR, yet TCRdb's version contains in-frame clones alone and is incomplete. The repertoire has about 410,000 clones, 75% to 95% of them found once; the top ten carry about 6.3%. Sequenced input: PBMCs. The receptors here all came from a middle-aged man with head and neck cancer.

The chain joins TRBV28 to TRBJ2-7, with 11 bases aligning to TRBD1. Germline-derived CDR1 and CDR2 are MDHEN and SYDVKM. The CDR3 spans 11 residues. V lost 8 bases, J lost 7 bases, and 1 base stayed unmatched. The chain's CDR3 is CASGTGGEQYF. CDR3 DNA: TGTGCCAGCGGGACAGGGGGGGAGCAGTACTTC.

This clone was seen a handful of times. This rearrangement joins TRBV9 to TRBJ2-1; D is uncertain. The CDR3 runs 12 residues. With 0 bases removed from V and 10 bases from J, the gap between germline ends came to 8 bases. From germline, CDR1 is SGDLS and CDR2 YYNGEE. The CDR3 protein is CASSVVGREQFF. The CDR3 region has the DNA TGTGCCAGCAGCGTAGTCGGGCGGGAGCAGTTCTTC.

The rearrangement joins TRBV11-2 to TRBJ1-1, with D unresolved. From germline, CDR1 is SGHAT and CDR2 FQNNGV. Trimming left V 3 bases short and J 1 base short, with 9 bases between. The CDR3 consists of 14 residues. CDR3 coding DNA: TGTGCCAGCAGCTTTGTGGTCAGGAACACTGAAGCTTTCTTT. Its protein is CASSFVVRNTEAFF.

The chain recombines TRBV19 with TRBJ2-4; 9 bases agree with TRBD2. The CDR3 spans 13 residues. V was clipped by 7 bases and J by 4 bases; unmatched bases: 2. The germline V gene has CDR1 LNHDA and CDR2 SQIVND (reference sequence). The CDR3 protein is CASKTSGKNIQYF. The CDR3 DNA follows: TGTGCCAGTAAGACTAGCGGTAAAAACATTCAGTACTTC.

This chain uses TRBV29-1 with TRBJ1-2, with a weak D call TRBD1 (6 bases). The CDR3 loop spans 15 amino acids. Germline CDR1 is SQVTM and CDR2 is ANQGSEA. V dropped 0 bases and J dropped 6 bases, with 17 bases sitting between them. Written as DNA, the CDR3 is TGCAGCGTTGAAGATCGAAACAGGGTGGTGGATGGCTACACCTTC. Protein product: CSVEDRNRVVDGYTF.

A remark on this clone: Other DNA sequences in this specimen translate into the identical CDR3. This chain links TRBV30 with TRBJ1-1; tentative D call: TRBD1 (5 bases). The V gene's germline CDR1 is GTSNPN and CDR2 SVGIG (reference sequence). Between the trimmed V and J ends, which lost 2 bases and 1 base, there was a span of 8 bases. The CDR3 is made up of 13 amino acids. This CDR3 is CAWSPRGNTEAFF. Here the CDR3 DNA reads TGTGCCTGGAGTCCAAGGGGGAACACTGAAGCTTTCTTT.

This sequence joins TRBV6-6 and TRBJ2-7, with TRBD2 matching over 8 bases. Trimming at V came to 2 bases and at J to 2 bases, leaving 5 bases not matched to a gene. This CDR3 contains 15 residues. Germline V lookup: CDR1 MNHNY, CDR2 SVGAGI (reference sequence). The CDR3 nucleotides read TGTGCCAGCAGTTACGGGTCGGGAGGGCCCTACGAGCAGTACTTC. Its translation is CASSYGSGGPYEQYF.

The rearrangement links TRBV4-3 to TRBJ2-5, with 7 bases identical to TRBD1. This CDR3 spans 12 amino acids. J lost 10 bases, V lost 3 bases, and 5 bases had no gene match. CDR1 is LGHNA, CDR2 YSLEER, per germline. CDR3 nucleotides: TGCGCCAGCAGCCAGGCAGGGGGATTCCAGTACTTC. Residues: CASSQAGGFQYF.

The genes are TRBV5-4 and TRBJ2-7; D is uncertain. Trimming took off 0 bases at V and 2 bases at J, with 12 bases between the two ends. CDR1 is SGHNT, CDR2 YYREEE, per germline (reference sequence). The CDR3 extends over 15 amino acids. The CDR3: CASSLGTGVPYEQYF. CDR3 nucleotide sequence: TGTGCCAGCAGCTTGGGTACTGGGGTCCCCTACGAGCAGTACTTC.

The chain joins TRBV21-1 to TRBJ1-2. TRBV21-1 is recorded as a pseudogene. CDR3 size: 15 residues. The CDR3 reads CASSITPGTHYGYTF. The CDR3 bases are TGTGCCAGCAGCATTACTCCCGGGACTCACTATGGCTACACCTTC.

V gene TRBV7-9 combines with J gene TRBJ1-2; D not resolved. V was shortened by 0 bases and J by 0 bases, with 11 bases between the two germline ends. The CDR3 is made up of 16 amino acids. Germline V CDR1 and CDR2: SEHNR, FQNEAQ (reference sequence). The CDR3 here is CASSLAVSAANYGYTF. CDR3 coding DNA: TGTGCCAGCAGCTTAGCGGTCAGTGCAGCTAACTATGGCTACACCTTC.

The J gene is TRBJ1-1, the V gene TRBV30; 9 bases are shared with TRBD1. The CDR3 consists of 13 residues. CDR1 and CDR2 from the germline V gene are GTSNPN and SVGIG (reference sequence). J gave up 7 bases and V 4 bases, and 7 bases lay outside the gene matches. CDR3 bases: TGTGCCTGGAATCCGACAGGGGGGCGTGAAGCTTTCTTT. This translates into CAWNPTGGREAFF.

This chain uses TRBV4-2 with TRBJ1-4; TRBD1 matches at 8 bases. CDR3 length: 20 amino acids. The V and J ends lost 7 bases and 0 bases, in that order; junction bases with no gene match: 19. Germline V gene sequence: CDR1 LGHNA, CDR2 YNFKEQ. CDR3 protein: CASTKEGGQGLVATNEKLFF. CDR3 sequence (DNA): TGTGCCAGCACCAAAGAAGGCGGACAGGGATTAGTAGCAACTAATGAAAAACTGTTTTTT.

The chain links TRBV24-1 to TRBJ2-2; D is perhaps TRBD2 (7 bases). Trimming pared 4 bases from V and 4 bases from J, leaving 21 bases between. Germline assignment: CDR1 KGHDR and CDR2 SFDVKD. This CDR3 is built from 18 residues. CDR3: CATSDGQGIGGPTGELFF. The CDR3, as DNA: TGTGCCACCAGTGACGGCCAAGGAATCGGGGGGCCCACCGGGGAGCTGTTTTTT.

V gene TRBV2 combines with J gene TRBJ1-4; D might be TRBD1 (5 bases). Germline assignment: CDR1 SNHLY and CDR2 FYNNEI. CDR3 length: 16 amino acids. V was shortened by 6 bases and J by 0 bases, with 14 bases between the two germline ends. The DNA for the CDR3 is TGTGCCAGCAGGTGGAGCAGGGAGGCAACTAATGAAAAACTGTTTTTT. Translated, it gives CASRWSREATNEKLFF.

The count of this clone is one. This chain uses TRBV19 with TRBJ2-5, with 13 bases aligning to TRBD2. There are 16 residues in the CDR3. After removal of 3 bases from V and 3 bases from J, the junction contained 4 bases not matched to a gene. Looked up from germline, CDR1 is LNHDA and CDR2 is SQIVND (reference sequence). The CDR3: CASSIGLAGVKETQYF. The CDR3 DNA reads TGTGCCAGTAGTATCGGACTAGCGGGAGTCAAAGAGACCCAGTACTTC.

A note on this clone: This same CDR3 is encoded by further DNA sequences in the sample. V usage is TRBV19 and J usage is TRBJ2-1; D gene uncertain. CDR1 is LNHDA, CDR2 SQIVND, per germline (reference sequence). The germline V and J ends were trimmed by 4 bases and 4 bases, with 5 bases remaining between them. This CDR3 is 12 amino acids long. CDR3 DNA: TGTGCCAGTAGTACTCCTTACAATGAGCAGTTCTTC. Its protein is CASSTPYNEQFF.

V gene TRBV9 combines with J gene TRBJ2-3; 7 bases line up with TRBD2. Germline V gene lookup returns CDR1 SGDLS and CDR2 YYNGEE. The V gene end was trimmed by 7 bases and the J gene end by 6 bases; junction bases not matched to a gene: 11. The CDR3 length is 14 residues. CDR3 in amino acids: CASSWQGGLDTQYF. As DNA, the CDR3 is TGTGCCAGCTCGTGGCAGGGAGGGTTGGATACGCAGTATTTT.

The chain employs TRBV30 and TRBJ1-1; TRBD1 might be the D (6 bases). Germline V gene data show CDR1 as GTSNPN and CDR2 as SVGIG (reference sequence). The germline V and J ends were trimmed by 3 bases and 5 bases, with 10 bases remaining between them. The CDR3 has 12 residues. The CDR3: CAWRQGATEAFF. The CDR3 DNA sequence: TGTGCCTGGAGACAGGGAGCAACTGAAGCTTTCTTT.

V usage is TRBV5-1 and J usage is TRBJ2-7; D possibly corresponds to TRBD1 (5 bases). V dropped 6 bases and J dropped 4 bases, with 14 bases sitting between them. The germline CDR1 and CDR2 sequences are SGHRS and YFSETQ. The CDR3 length is 13 residues. CDR3 nucleotide sequence: TGCGCCAGCAAGAGCCAGGGCCAATACGAGCAGTACTTC. Translating gives CASKSQGQYEQYF.

The chain joins TRBV19 to TRBJ2-6; D not resolved. Per the germline V gene, CDR1 is LNHDA and CDR2 is SQIVND (reference sequence). The CDR3 runs 13 residues. V was clipped by 6 bases and J by 1 base, with 4 bases between them. This CDR3 reads CASRLSGANVLTF. In DNA form, the CDR3 reads TGTGCCAGTAGGCTTTCTGGGGCCAACGTCCTGACTTTC.

V gene TRBV9 combines with J gene TRBJ1-5; 10 positions agree with TRBD1. J lost 6 bases, V lost 0 bases, and 3 bases had no gene match. Germline assignment: CDR1 SGDLS and CDR2 YYNGEE. This CDR3 is 15 amino acids long. CDR3 protein: CASSVGTGGGQPQHF. CDR3 bases: TGTGCCAGCAGCGTAGGGACAGGGGGAGGTCAGCCCCAGCATTTT.

V is TRBV7-2 and J is TRBJ1-1; D not certain. Trimming took 3 bases from V and 1 from J, leaving 9 bases between them. This CDR3 is 14 amino acids long. The germline CDR1 and CDR2 sequences are SGHTA and FQGNSA. CDR3 DNA sequence: TGTGCCAGCAGCTTTCGTCCAGGGAACACTGAAGCTTTCTTT. Protein: CASSFRPGNTEAFF.

The V call is TRBV28, the J call TRBJ2-7; D may match TRBD1 or TRBD2 (5 bases each). The CDR3 contains 14 residues. Germline assignment: CDR1 MDHEN and CDR2 SYDVKM. V lost 3 bases and J lost 4, with 13 bases in between. In DNA, the CDR3 is TGTGCCAGCAGTTTCCGGGACCGGAGGTACGAGCAGTACTTC. Its translation is CASSFRDRRYEQYF.